Reported below is one TCR beta chain. TCRdb keeps only in-frame clones here, not all; method: immunoSEQ multiplex PCR. Of over a million clones in the sample, approximately 80% were seen once. This sample was included in a study of shared clonotypes between healthy human individuals. The CDR3 has 15 amino acids. The V and J ends lost 6 bases and 2 bases respectively, with 12 bases between them. Looked up from germline, CDR1 is SGHKS and CDR2 is YYEKEE (reference sequence). The origin of this receptor is a young man in good health. Some clones in this sample may be carry-over from other donors' samples. The chain carries TRBV5-5 and TRBJ2-6; D is perhaps TRBD2 (6 bases). The specimen sequenced was memory CD4+ T cells from PBMCs. The subset here: CD45RA-negative fraction. For the CDR3, the DNA is TGTGCCAGCAACCGGGAGCTGGCTGGGGCCAACGTCCTGACTTTC. Residues: CASNRELAGANVLTF.